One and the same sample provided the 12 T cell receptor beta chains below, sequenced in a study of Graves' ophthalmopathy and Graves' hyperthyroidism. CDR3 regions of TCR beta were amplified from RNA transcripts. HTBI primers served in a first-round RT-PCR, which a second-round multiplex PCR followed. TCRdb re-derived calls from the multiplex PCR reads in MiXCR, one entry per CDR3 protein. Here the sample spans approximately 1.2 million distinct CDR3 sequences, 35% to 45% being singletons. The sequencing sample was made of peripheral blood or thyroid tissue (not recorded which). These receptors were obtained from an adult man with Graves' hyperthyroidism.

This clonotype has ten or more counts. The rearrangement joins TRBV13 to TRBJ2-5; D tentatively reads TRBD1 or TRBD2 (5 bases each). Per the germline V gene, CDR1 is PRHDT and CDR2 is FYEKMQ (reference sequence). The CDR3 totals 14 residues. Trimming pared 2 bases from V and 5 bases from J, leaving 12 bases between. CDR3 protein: CASSLTGAWETQYF. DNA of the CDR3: TGTGCCAGCAGCTTAACCGGGGCGTGGGAGACCCAGTACTTC.

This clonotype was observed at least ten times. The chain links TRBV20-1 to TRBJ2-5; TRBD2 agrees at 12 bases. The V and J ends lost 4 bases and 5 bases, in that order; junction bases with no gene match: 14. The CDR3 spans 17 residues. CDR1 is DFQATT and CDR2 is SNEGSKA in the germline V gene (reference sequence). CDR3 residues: CSAIVTSGGFVRETQYF. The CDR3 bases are TGCAGTGCTATCGTTACTAGCGGGGGGTTCGTCCGGGAGACCCAGTACTTC.

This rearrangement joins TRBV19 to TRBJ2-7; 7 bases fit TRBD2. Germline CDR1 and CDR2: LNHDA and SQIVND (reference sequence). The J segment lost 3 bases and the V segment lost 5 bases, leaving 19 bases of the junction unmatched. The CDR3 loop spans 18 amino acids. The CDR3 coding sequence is TGTGCCAGTAGTCCACACCCCCTCTGGACTAGAGGGAACTACGAGCAGTACTTC. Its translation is CASSPHPLWTRGNYEQYF.

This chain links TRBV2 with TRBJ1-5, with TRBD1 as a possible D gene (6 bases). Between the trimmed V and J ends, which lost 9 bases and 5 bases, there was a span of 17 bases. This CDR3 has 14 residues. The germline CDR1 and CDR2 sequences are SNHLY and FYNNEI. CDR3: CASSYNYRDQPQHF. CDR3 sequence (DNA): TGTGCCAGTAGTTACAACTACAGGGATCAGCCCCAGCATTTT.

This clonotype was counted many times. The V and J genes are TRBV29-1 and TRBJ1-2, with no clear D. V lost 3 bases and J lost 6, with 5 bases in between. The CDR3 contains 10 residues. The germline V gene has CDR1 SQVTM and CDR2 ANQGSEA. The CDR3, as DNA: TGCAGCGTTGAGGGAAATGGCTACACCTTC. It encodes CSVEGNGYTF.

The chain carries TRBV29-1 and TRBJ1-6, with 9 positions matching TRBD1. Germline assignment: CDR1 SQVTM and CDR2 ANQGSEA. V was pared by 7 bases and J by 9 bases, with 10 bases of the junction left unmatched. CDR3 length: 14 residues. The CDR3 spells CSEVGTGGASPLHF. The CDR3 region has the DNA TGCAGCGAAGTGGGTACAGGGGGCGCTTCACCCCTCCACTTT.

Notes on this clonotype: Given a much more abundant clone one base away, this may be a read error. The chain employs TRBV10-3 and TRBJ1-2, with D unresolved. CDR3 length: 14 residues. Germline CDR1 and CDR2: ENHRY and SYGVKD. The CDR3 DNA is TGTTCCATCAGTGAGTCTCGTCAAGTCTATGGCTACACCTTC. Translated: CSISESRQVYGYTF.

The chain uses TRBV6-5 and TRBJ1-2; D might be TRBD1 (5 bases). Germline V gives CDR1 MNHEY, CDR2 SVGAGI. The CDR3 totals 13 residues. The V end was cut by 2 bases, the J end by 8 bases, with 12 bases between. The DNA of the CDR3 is TGTGCCAGCAGTTACAAGGGGCCGGGGGGCTACACCTTC. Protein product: CASSYKGPGGYTF.

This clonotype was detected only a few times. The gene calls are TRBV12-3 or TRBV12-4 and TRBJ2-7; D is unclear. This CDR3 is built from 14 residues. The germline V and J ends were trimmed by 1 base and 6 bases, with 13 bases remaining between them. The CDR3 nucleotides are TGTGCCAGCAGTTTAGTTTCGGCTTACTCCGAGCAGTACTTC. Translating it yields CASSLVSAYSEQYF.

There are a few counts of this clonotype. The CDR3 DNA follows: TGCAGTGCAGCTCAGGGAACAGGAGCTTTCTTT. Translation gives CSAAQGTGAFF. The J gene is TRBJ1-1, the V gene TRBV20-1; tentatively, D is TRBD1 (5 bases). Germline-derived CDR1 and CDR2 are DFQATT and SNEGSKA (reference sequence). There are 11 residues in the CDR3. V was clipped by 6 bases and J by 10 bases, with 15 bases between them.

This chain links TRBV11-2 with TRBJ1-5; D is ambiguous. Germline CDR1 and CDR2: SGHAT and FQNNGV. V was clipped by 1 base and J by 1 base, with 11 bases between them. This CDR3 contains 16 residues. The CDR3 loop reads CASSLGSSRSNQPQHF. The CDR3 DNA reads TGTGCCAGCAGCTTAGGGAGTTCTCGGAGCAATCAGCCCCAGCATTTT.

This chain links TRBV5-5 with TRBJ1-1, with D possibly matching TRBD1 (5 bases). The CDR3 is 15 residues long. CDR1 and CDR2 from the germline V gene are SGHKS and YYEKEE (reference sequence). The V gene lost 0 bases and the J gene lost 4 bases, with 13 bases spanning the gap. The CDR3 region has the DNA TGTGCCAGCAGCTTGGCGGCAGGGTTTAGCACTGAAGCTTTCTTT. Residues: CASSLAAGFSTEAFF.